The 22 T cell receptor beta chains presented below share a single source sample, sequenced in a study of Tregs in tolerant kidney transplant recipients. Data came from immunoSEQ multiplex PCR; TCRdb stores just in-frame clones and leaves some out. Among approximately 90,000 clones, around nine tenths were seen once, and the ten largest hold roughly 5%. Sequencing input: CD8+ T cells from blood. The receptors here all came from a human donor in good health.

V and J are TRBV14 and TRBJ2-3; 14 nucleotides agree with TRBD2. The germline CDR1 and CDR2 sequences are SGHDN and FVKESK. This CDR3 has 18 amino acids. With 4 bases clipped from V and 4 bases from J, the junction kept 10 bases outside the gene matches. The chain's CDR3 is CASSLEGLAGVGADTQYF. CDR3 nucleotide sequence: TGTGCCAGCAGCCTCGAGGGACTAGCGGGGGTGGGCGCAGATACGCAGTATTTT.

In this sample, this clone turned up once. The chain employs TRBV15 and TRBJ1-4, with D possibly matching TRBD1 (5 bases). The CDR3 contains 18 residues. Between the trimmed V and J ends, which lost 6 bases and 0 bases, there was a span of 20 bases. Germline values: CDR1 LNHNV, CDR2 YYDKDF (reference sequence). The CDR3 coding sequence is TGTGCCACCAGTCCACCCCCCGGGACGCCCGCAACTAATGAAAAACTGTTTTTT. It yields the protein CATSPPPGTPATNEKLFF.

The CDR3, as DNA: TGTGCCAGCAGCATCTTGTCAAATGAGCAGTTCTTC. Translation: CASSILSNEQFF. The rearrangement joins TRBV11-2 to TRBJ2-1; the D is unclear. The CDR3 extends over 12 amino acids. Trimming cost V 5 bases and J 7 bases, with 9 bases left between them. The germline V gene has CDR1 SGHAT and CDR2 FQNNGV.

The chain uses TRBV15 and TRBJ2-2; TRBD2 matches at 10 bases. Unmatched junction bases numbered 9, after V lost 5 bases and J lost 6 bases. The CDR3 covers 16 residues. Germline V lookup: CDR1 LNHNV, CDR2 YYDKDF (reference sequence). The CDR3 region is CATSVRGTSEAGELFF. The DNA for the CDR3 is TGTGCCACCAGCGTCCGAGGGACTAGCGAAGCCGGGGAGCTGTTTTTT.

The V gene is TRBV5-8, the J gene TRBJ1-2, with D uncertain. CDR1 and CDR2 from the germline V gene are SGHTS and YDEGEE. This CDR3 is 13 amino acids long. The germline V and J ends were trimmed by 4 bases and 8 bases, with 15 bases remaining between them. The CDR3 sequence: CASSPRDDGGYTF. The CDR3 DNA is TGTGCCAGCAGCCCCCGAGATGATGGGGGCTACACCTTC.

The CDR3 DNA reads TGTGCCAGCACTTTGATTCAGGGGGGGACTGAAGCTTTCTTT. This encodes CASTLIQGGTEAFF. The chain joins TRBV27 to TRBJ1-1; 7 bases align to TRBD1. CDR3 length equals 14 residues. V lost 7 bases, J lost 5 bases, and 10 bases stayed unmatched. The germline gives CDR1 MNHEY, CDR2 SMNVEV (reference sequence).

This chain links TRBV10-2 with TRBJ2-7; D gene ambiguous. The germline V gene has CDR1 WSHSY and CDR2 SAAADI. CDR3 size: 11 residues. The V end lost 2 bases, the J end lost 3 bases, and 2 bases lay between the germline ends. The CDR3 DNA is TGCGCCAGCAGTGAGAGCTACGAGCAGTACTTC. Residues: CASSESYEQYF.

The chain joins TRBV18 to TRBJ1-2; TRBD1 is a possible D gene (6 bases). The germline CDR1 and CDR2 sequences are KGHSH and LQKENI. Trimming removed 0 bases at V and 5 bases at J, with 13 bases between. There are 15 residues in the CDR3. The CDR3 coding sequence is TGTGCCAGCTCACCACCTACAGGGCCCTCGTATGGCTACACCTTC. Translation gives CASSPPTGPSYGYTF.

The gene calls are TRBV6-4 and TRBJ1-1; D gene uncertain. In germline, CDR1 is MRHNA, CDR2 SNTAGT. This CDR3 has 13 amino acids. V was pared by 3 bases and J by 1 base, with 6 bases between. This CDR3 reads CASSEYGNTEAFF. The CDR3 DNA reads TGTGCCAGCAGTGAATATGGGAACACTGAAGCTTTCTTT.

The chain employs TRBV30 and TRBJ2-7; 11 positions match TRBD2. The V and J ends lost 8 bases and 3 bases, in that order; junction bases with no gene match: 0. The CDR3 extends over 11 amino acids. Per germline, CDR1 GTSNPN and CDR2 SVGIG (reference sequence). In nucleotides, the CDR3 is TGTGCCACTAGCGGGGGCTACGAGCAGTACTTC. This sequence encodes CATSGGYEQYF.

The chain has TRBV5-1 and TRBJ2-7, with D perhaps matching TRBD1 (5 bases). V lost 2 bases to trimming and J lost 5 bases, with 11 bases between them. Germline assignment: CDR1 SGHRS and CDR2 YFSETQ. The CDR3 has 13 amino acids. In DNA form, the CDR3 reads TGCGCCAGCAGCTTCAGGGTGAACCACGAGCAGTACTTC. Its translation: CASSFRVNHEQYF.

The chain employs TRBV30 and TRBJ2-1; 10 bases are shared with TRBD2. CDR3 length: 15 residues. The germline V gene encodes CDR1 GTSNPN and CDR2 SVGIG (reference sequence). With V trimmed by 2 bases and J by 7 bases, 8 bases remained unmatched. CDR3: CAWSIGAGGLNEQFF. Written as DNA, the CDR3 is TGTGCCTGGAGTATCGGAGCGGGAGGGCTGAATGAGCAGTTCTTC. Variable domain in full (rest from reference TRBV30 and TRBJ2-1): SQTIHQWPATLVQPVGSPLSLECTVEGTSNPNLYWYRQAAGRGLQLLFYSVGIGQISSEVPQNLSASRPQDRQFILSSKKLLLSDSGFYLCAWSIGAGGLNEQFFGPGTRLTVL.

The chain joins TRBV4-1 to TRBJ1-2; TRBD1 matches at 7 bases. V trimming: 0 bases; J trimming: 5 bases; junction bases outside the gene matches: 9. The germline gives CDR1 MGHRA, CDR2 YSYEKL. CDR3 size: 16 residues. CDR3 nucleotides: TGCGCCAGCAGCCAAGATCGAACAGGGGTGGTATATGGCTACACCTTC. This translates into CASSQDRTGVVYGYTF.

The genes are TRBV9 and TRBJ2-3; 9 bases are a match to TRBD2. Germline V gene lookup returns CDR1 SGDLS and CDR2 YYNGEE. V was pared by 3 bases and J by 0 bases, with 5 bases of the junction left unmatched. CDR3 length: 16 residues. In DNA form, the CDR3 reads TGTGCCAGCAGCGCCTTAGCGGGGGCTAGCACAGATACGCAGTATTTT. Translation gives CASSALAGASTDTQYF.

Remarks on this clone: Its ends do not fully match the called genes, so a read error is possible. This chain connects TRBV20-1 to TRBJ1-1; D unresolved. The CDR3 is 10 amino acids. Germline V gives CDR1 DFQATT, CDR2 SNEGSKA (reference sequence). Here the CDR3 DNA reads TGCAGTGCTAGAGGCGGGGATCGCCCCTTT. The encoded protein is CSARGGDRPF.

The rearrangement joins TRBV9 to TRBJ2-7, with 10 bases matching TRBD1. V was clipped by 0 bases and J by 4 bases; unmatched bases: 1. The CDR3 loop spans 14 amino acids. Germline CDR1 reads SGDLS; CDR2 reads YYNGEE. The CDR3 here is CASSVGDRGYEQYF. CDR3 coding DNA: TGTGCCAGCAGCGTAGGGGACAGGGGTTACGAGCAGTACTTC. The whole variable domain, filled in from reference TRBV9 and TRBJ2-7, reads DSGVTQTPKHLITATGQRVTLRCSPRSGDLSVYWYQQSLDQGLQFLIQYYNGEERAKGNILERFSAQQFPDLHSELNLSSLELGDSALYFCASSVGDRGYEQYFGPGTRLTVT.

This chain links TRBV27 with TRBJ2-7, with 8 bases fitting TRBD1. J was trimmed by 2 bases and V by 2 bases; bases with no gene match: 5. Germline V lookup: CDR1 MNHEY, CDR2 SMNVEV (reference sequence). The CDR3 runs to 15 residues. CDR3 sequence (DNA): TGTGCCAGCAGTTTAATGTGGGACAGGACCTACGAGCAGTACTTC. The encoded protein is CASSLMWDRTYEQYF.

The rearrangement links TRBV7-9 to TRBJ2-2, with D possibly TRBD1 on 6 matching bases. CDR1 SEHNR and CDR2 FQNEAQ come from the germline V gene (reference sequence). This CDR3 is 16 amino acids long. Between the trimmed V and J ends, which lost 3 bases and 1 base, there was a span of 12 bases. CDR3 DNA sequence: TGTGCCAGCAGCTTTCCGGGACATTTGAACACCGGGGAGCTGTTTTTT. Translation gives CASSFPGHLNTGELFF.

The rearrangement uses TRBV9 and TRBJ2-1; D is unresolved. The V gene lost 1 base and the J gene lost 6 bases, with 14 bases spanning the gap. The CDR3 sequence is 15 residues long. The V gene's germline CDR1 is SGDLS and CDR2 YYNGEE. The CDR3 bases are TGTGCCAGCAGCGTACGGCGGAAAAAGAGCAATGAGCAGTTCTTC. It is translated as CASSVRRKKSNEQFF.

The J gene is TRBJ2-2, the V gene TRBV6-1; TRBD2 matches 9 bases. The CDR3 consists of 15 residues. Looked up from germline, CDR1 is MNHNS and CDR2 is SASEGT. V was clipped by 4 bases and J by 8 bases; unmatched bases: 8. CDR3 sequence reads: CASSVLRGGIGELFF. CDR3 coding DNA: TGTGCCAGCAGTGTCTTGCGGGGGGGTATAGGGGAGCTGTTTTTT.

The chain is built from TRBV13 and TRBJ1-5; 7 positions match TRBD1. Unmatched junction bases numbered 6, after V lost 0 bases and J lost 7 bases. The CDR3 consists of 15 residues. From germline, CDR1 is PRHDT and CDR2 FYEKMQ (reference sequence). The CDR3 coding sequence is TGTGCCAGCAGCTTAGGGACAGGGCTGGGCCAGCCCCAGCATTTT. As protein: CASSLGTGLGQPQHF.

This rearrangement joins TRBV6-6 to TRBJ1-2; D perhaps matches TRBD1 (5 bases). Trimming left V 4 bases short and J 2 bases short, with 17 bases between. The CDR3 runs to 16 residues. CDR1 is MNHNY and CDR2 is SVGAGI in the germline V gene (reference sequence). Written as DNA, the CDR3 is TGTGCCAGCAGTTTAGACGCGGGGGAAGTCAACTATGGCTACACCTTC. Translated, it gives CASSLDAGEVNYGYTF.